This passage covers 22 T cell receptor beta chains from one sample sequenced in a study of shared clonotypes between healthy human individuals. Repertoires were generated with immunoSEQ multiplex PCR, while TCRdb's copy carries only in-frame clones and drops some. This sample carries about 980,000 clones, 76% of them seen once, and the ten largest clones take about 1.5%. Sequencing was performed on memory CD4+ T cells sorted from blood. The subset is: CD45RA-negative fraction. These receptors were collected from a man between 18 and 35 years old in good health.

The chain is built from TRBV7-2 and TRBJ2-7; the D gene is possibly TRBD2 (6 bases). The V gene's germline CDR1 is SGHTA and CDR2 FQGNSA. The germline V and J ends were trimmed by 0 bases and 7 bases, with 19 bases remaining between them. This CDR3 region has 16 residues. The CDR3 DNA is TGTGCCAGCAGCTTAGCATGGACGGAGGGGCTACGAGAGCAGTACTTC. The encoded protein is CASSLAWTEGLREQYF.

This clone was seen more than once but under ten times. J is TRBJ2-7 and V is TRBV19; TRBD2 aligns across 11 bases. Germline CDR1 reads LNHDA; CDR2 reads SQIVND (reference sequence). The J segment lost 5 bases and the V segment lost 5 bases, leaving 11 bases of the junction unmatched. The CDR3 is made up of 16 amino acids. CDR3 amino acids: CASSSHLAGGSDEQYF. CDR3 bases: TGTGCCAGTAGTTCTCATTTAGCGGGAGGGAGCGACGAGCAGTACTTC. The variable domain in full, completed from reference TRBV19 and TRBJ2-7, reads DGGITQSPKYLFRKEGQNVTLSCEQNLNHDAMYWYRQDPGQGLRLIYYSQIVNDFQKGDIAEGYSVSREKKESFPLTVTSAQKNPTAFYLCASSSHLAGGSDEQYFGPGTRLTVT.

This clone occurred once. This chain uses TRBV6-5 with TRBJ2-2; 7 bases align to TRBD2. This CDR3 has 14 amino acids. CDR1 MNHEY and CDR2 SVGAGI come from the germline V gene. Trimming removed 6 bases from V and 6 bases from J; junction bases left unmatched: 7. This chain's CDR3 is CASRDVAGAGELFF. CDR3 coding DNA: TGTGCCAGCAGAGATGTGGCGGGGGCCGGGGAGCTGTTTTTT.

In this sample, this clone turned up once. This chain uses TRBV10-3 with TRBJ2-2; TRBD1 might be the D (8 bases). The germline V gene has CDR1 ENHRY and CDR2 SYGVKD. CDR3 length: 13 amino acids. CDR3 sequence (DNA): TGTGGGGGGGGGACAGGCCCCACCGGGGAGCTGTTTTTT. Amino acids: CGGGTGPTGELFF.

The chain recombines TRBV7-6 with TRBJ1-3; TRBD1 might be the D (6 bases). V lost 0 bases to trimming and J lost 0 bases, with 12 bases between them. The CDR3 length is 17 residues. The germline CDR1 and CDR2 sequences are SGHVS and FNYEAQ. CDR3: CASSLASRQDSGNTIYF. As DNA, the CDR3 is TGTGCCAGCAGCTTAGCATCTAGACAGGACTCTGGAAACACCATATATTTT.

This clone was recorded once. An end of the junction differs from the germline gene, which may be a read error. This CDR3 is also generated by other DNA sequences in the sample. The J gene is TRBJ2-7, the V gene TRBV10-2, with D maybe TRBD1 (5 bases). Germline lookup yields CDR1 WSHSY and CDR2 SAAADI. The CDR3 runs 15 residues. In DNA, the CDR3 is TGTGCCAGCAGTGAATCCCAGGGTCTATATTACGAGCAGTACTTC. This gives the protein CASSESQGLYYEQYF.

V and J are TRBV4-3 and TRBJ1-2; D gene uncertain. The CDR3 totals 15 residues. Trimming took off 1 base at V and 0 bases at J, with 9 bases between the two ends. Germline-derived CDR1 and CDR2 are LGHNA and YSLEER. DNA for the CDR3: TGCGCCAGCAGCCAAGGTTCTCAGGCTAACTATGGCTACACCTTC. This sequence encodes CASSQGSQANYGYTF.

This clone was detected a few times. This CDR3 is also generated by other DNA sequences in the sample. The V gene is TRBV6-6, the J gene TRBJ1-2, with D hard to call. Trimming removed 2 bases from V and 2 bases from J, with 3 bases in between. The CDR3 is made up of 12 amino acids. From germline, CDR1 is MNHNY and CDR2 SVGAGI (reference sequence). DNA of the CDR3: TGTGCCAGCAGTTACCGGAACTATGGCTACACCTTC. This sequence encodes CASSYRNYGYTF.

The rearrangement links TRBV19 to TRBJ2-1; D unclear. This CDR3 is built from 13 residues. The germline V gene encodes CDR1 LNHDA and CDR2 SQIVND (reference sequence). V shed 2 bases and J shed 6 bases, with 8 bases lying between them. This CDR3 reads CASSIKVVNEQFF. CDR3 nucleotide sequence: TGTGCCAGTAGTATAAAAGTCGTCAATGAGCAGTTCTTC. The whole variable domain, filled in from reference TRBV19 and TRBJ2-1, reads DGGITQSPKYLFRKEGQNVTLSCEQNLNHDAMYWYRQDPGQGLRLIYYSQIVNDFQKGDIAEGYSVSREKKESFPLTVTSAQKNPTAFYLCASSIKVVNEQFFGPGTRLTVL.

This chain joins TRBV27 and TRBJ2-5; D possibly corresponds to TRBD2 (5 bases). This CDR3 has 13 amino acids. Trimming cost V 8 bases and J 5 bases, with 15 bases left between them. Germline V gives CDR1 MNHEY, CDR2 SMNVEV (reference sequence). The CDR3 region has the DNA TGTGCCAGCCGCACCGGGGTTGGGGAGACCCAGTACTTC. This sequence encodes CASRTGVGETQYF.

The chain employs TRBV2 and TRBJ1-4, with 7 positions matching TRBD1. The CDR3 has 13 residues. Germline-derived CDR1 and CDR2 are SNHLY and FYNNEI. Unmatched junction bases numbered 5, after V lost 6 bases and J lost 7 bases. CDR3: CASRRQGPEKLFF. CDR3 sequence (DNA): TGTGCCAGCAGAAGACAGGGACCTGAAAAACTGTTTTTT.

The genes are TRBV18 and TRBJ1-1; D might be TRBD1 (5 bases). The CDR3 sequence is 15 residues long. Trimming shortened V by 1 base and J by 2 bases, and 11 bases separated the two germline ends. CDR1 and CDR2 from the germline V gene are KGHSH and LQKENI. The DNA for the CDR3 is TGTGCCAGCTCACCACGGTCGGGGGAAAACACTGAAGCTTTCTTT. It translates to CASSPRSGENTEAFF.

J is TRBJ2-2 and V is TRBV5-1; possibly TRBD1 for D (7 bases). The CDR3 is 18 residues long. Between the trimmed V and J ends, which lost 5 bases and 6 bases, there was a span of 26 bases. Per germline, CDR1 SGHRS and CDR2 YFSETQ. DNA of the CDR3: TGCGCCAGCAGTTTGACCCTACAGGGGAGGAAGGATGCCGGGGAGCTGTTTTTT. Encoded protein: CASSLTLQGRKDAGELFF.

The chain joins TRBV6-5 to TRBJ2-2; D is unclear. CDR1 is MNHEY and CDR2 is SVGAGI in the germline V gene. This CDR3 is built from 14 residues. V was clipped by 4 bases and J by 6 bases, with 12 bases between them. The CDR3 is CASSLGGRAGELFF. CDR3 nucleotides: TGTGCCAGCAGTTTAGGCGGAAGGGCCGGGGAGCTGTTTTTT.

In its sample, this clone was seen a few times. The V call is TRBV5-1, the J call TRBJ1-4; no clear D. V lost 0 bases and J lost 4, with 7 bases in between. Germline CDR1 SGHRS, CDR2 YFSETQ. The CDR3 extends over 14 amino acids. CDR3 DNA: TGCGCCAGCAGCTTGGACGGATATAATGAAAAACTGTTTTTT. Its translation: CASSLDGYNEKLFF.

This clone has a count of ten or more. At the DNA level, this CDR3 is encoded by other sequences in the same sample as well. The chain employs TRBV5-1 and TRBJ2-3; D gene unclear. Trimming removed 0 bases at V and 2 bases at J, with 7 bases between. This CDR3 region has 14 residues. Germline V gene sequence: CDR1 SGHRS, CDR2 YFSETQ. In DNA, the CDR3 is TGCGCCAGCAGCTTGGAACAGACCACAGATACGCAGTATTTT. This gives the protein CASSLEQTTDTQYF.

For the CDR3, the DNA is TGTGCCAGCACTAAACAGGGGGCTGGGACCCAGTACTTC. This sequence encodes CASTKQGAGTQYF. The chain is built from TRBV6-5 and TRBJ2-5; 9 nucleotides align to TRBD1. The CDR3 is made up of 13 amino acids. V trimming: 7 bases; J trimming: 7 bases; junction bases outside the gene matches: 7. Per the germline V gene, CDR1 is MNHEY and CDR2 is SVGAGI.

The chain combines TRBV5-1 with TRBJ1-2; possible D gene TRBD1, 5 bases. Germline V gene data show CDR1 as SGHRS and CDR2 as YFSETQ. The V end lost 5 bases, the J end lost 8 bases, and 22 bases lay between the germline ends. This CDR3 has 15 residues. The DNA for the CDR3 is TGCGCCAGCAGAAGTGTCCCGGACATGTCGATAGGCTACACCTTC. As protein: CASRSVPDMSIGYTF.

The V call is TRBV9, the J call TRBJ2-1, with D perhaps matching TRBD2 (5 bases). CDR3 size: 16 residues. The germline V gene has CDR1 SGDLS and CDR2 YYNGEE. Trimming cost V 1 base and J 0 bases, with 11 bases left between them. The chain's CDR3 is CASSVSGSPSYNEQFF. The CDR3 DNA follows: TGTGCCAGCAGCGTATCTGGGAGCCCCTCCTACAATGAGCAGTTCTTC.

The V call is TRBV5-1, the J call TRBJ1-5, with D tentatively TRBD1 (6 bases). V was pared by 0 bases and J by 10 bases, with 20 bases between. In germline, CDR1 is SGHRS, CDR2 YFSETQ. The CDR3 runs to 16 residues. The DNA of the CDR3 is TGCGCCAGCAGCTTGGAGGGTGGGGTCAGGGGAGAACCCCAGCATTTT. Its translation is CASSLEGGVRGEPQHF.

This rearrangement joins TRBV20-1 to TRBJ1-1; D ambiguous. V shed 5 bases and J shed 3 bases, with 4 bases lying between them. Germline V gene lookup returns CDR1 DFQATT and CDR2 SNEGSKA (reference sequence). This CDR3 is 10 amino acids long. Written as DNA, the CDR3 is TGCAGTGCTCTTCACACTGAAGCTTTCTTT. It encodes CSALHTEAFF.

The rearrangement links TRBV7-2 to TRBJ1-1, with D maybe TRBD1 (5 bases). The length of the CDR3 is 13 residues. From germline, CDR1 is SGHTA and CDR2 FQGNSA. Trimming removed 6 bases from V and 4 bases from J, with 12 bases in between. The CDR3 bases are TGTGCCAGCAGTAACCAGGGAAGCACTGAAGCTTTCTTT. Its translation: CASSNQGSTEAFF.